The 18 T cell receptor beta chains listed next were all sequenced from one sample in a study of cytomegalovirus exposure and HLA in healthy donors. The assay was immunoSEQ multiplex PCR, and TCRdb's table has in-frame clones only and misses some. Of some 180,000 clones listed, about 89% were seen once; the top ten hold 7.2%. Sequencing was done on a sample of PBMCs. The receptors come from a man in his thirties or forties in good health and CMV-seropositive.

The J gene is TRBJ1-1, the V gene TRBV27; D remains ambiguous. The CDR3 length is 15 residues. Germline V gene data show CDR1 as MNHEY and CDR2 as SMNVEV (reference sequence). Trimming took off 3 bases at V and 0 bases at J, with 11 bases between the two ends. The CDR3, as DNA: TGTGCCAGCAGTTTGTCCCCTTTTATGAACACTGAAGCTTTCTTT. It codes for CASSLSPFMNTEAFF.

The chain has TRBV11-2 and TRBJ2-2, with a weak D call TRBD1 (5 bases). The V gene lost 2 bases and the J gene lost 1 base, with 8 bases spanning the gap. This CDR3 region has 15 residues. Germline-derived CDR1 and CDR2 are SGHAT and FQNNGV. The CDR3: CASSLRQGNTGELFF. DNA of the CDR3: TGTGCCAGCAGCTTAAGGCAGGGGAACACCGGGGAGCTGTTTTTT.

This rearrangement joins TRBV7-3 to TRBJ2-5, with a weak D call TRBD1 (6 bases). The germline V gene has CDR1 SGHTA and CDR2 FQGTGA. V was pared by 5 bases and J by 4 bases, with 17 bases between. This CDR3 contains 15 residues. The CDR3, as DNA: TGTGCCAGCAGCAAACGCGCAGGACAGTCAGAGACCCAGTACTTC. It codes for CASSKRAGQSETQYF.

The CDR3, as DNA: TGTGCCAGTAGTAGGACTAGCGGGATTCCCTACGAGCAGTACTTC. It encodes CASSRTSGIPYEQYF. The chain recombines TRBV19 with TRBJ2-7; TRBD2 matches 12 bases. Germline CDR1 reads LNHDA; CDR2 reads SQIVND (reference sequence). V shed 4 bases, J shed 2 bases, and the junction held 3 bases outside the gene matches. This CDR3 comprises 15 residues.

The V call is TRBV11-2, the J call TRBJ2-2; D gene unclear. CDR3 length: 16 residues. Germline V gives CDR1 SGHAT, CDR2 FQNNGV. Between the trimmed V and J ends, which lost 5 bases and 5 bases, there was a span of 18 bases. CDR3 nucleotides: TGTGCCAGCAGCCCTTCTCGACTCTCGAGGACCGGGGAGCTGTTTTTT. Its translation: CASSPSRLSRTGELFF.

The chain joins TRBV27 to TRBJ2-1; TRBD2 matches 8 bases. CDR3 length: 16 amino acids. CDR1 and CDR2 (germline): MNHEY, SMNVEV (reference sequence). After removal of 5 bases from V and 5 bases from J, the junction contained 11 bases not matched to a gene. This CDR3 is CASSPWAGGPDNEQFF. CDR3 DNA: TGTGCCAGCAGTCCTTGGGCGGGAGGACCCGACAATGAGCAGTTCTTC.

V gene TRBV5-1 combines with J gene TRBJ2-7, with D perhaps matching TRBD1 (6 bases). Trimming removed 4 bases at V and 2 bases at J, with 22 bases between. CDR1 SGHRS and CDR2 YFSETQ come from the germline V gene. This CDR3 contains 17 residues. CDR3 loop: CASSPRTALYFTYEQYF. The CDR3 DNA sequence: TGCGCCAGCAGCCCGAGGACAGCCCTATACTTTACCTACGAGCAGTACTTC.

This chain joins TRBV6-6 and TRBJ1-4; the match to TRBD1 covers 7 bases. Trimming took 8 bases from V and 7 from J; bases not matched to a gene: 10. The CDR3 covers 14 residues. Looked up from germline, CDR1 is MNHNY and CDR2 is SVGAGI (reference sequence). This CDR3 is CASRIEGAREKLFF. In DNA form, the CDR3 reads TGTGCCAGCCGGATCGAGGGGGCTCGTGAAAAACTGTTTTTT.

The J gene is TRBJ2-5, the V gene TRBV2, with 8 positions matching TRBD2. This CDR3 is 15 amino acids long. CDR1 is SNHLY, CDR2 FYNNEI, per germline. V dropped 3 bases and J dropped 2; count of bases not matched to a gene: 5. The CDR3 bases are TGTGCCAGCAGTGAGGAGCGGGGGTTACAAGAGACCCAGTACTTC. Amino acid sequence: CASSEERGLQETQYF.

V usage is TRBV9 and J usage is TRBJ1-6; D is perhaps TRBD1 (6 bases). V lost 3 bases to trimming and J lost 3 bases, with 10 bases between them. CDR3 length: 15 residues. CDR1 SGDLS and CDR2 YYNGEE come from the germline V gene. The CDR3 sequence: CASSEDRDYNSPLHF. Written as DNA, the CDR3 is TGTGCCAGCAGCGAGGACAGAGACTATAATTCACCCCTCCACTTT.

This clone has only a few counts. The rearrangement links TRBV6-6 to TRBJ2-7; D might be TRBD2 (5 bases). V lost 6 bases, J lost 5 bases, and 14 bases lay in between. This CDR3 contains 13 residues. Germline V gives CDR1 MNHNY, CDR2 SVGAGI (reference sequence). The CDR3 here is CASRVGSTDEQYF. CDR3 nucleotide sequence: TGTGCCAGCAGGGTTGGGAGCACCGACGAGCAGTACTTC.

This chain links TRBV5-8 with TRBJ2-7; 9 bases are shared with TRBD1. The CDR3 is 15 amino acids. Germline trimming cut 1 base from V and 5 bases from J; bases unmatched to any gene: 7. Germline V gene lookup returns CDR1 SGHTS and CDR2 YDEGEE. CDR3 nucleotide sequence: TGTGCCAGCAGCTTGAGGGACAGGGCAATCGACGAGCAGTACTTC. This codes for CASSLRDRAIDEQYF.

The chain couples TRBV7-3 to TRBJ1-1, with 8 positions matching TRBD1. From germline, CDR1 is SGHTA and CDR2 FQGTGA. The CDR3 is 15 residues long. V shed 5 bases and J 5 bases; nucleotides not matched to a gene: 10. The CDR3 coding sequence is TGTGCCAGCAGCATTAGACAGGGGAGTGGGACTGAAGCTTTCTTT. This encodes CASSIRQGSGTEAFF.

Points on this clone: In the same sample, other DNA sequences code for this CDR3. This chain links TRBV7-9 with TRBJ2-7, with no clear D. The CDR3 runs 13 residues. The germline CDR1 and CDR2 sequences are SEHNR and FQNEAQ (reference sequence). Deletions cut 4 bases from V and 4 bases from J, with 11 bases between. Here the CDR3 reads CASSSPGGYEQYF. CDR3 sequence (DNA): TGTGCCAGCAGCTCTCCAGGCGGATACGAGCAGTACTTC.

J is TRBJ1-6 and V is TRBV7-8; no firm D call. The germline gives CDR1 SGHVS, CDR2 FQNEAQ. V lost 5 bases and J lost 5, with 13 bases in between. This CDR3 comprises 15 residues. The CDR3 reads CASSPSHSDNSPLHF. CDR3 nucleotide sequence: TGTGCCAGCAGCCCAAGCCATAGCGATAATTCACCCCTCCACTTT.

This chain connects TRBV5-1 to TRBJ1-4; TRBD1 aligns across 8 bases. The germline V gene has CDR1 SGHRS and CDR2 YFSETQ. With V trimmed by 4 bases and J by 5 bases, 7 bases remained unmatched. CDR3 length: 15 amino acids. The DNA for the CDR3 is TGCGCCAGCAGCAACTCAGGGGGCGCGAATGAAAAACTGTTTTTT. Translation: CASSNSGGANEKLFF.

The DNA of the CDR3 is TGTGCCAGCACAAGACAGTGGGGTACGCAGTATTTT. This translates into CASTRQWGTQYF. The V gene is TRBV2, the J gene TRBJ2-3; perhaps TRBD1 as D (5 bases). CDR1 and CDR2 (germline): SNHLY, FYNNEI. V gave up 7 bases and J gave up 8 bases, with 13 bases separating them. This CDR3 region has 12 residues.

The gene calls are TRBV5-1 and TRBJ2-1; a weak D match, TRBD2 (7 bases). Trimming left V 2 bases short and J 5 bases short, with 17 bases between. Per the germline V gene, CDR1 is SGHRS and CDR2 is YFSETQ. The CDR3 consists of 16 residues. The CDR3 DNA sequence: TGCGCCAGCAGCTTTGCGGGGGCTAGGTTGGACAATGAGCAGTTCTTC. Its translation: CASSFAGARLDNEQFF.